This TCR beta chain was sequenced for a study of identifying expanded T cells in peripheral blood. Study results and caveats: Variance in clone template counts between approximately two-week samples significantly increased with total template count across all healthy donors. Over two and four weeks, about 17 and 20 clones changed, versus around 1.2 between replicates.

The method was immunoSEQ multiplex PCR; TCRdb's version includes in-frame clones alone and lacks a portion of them. The sample holds 100,000 or so clones, roughly 89% seen once. A remark on this clone: Its cognate antigen is unknown.

Material: blood. The TCR sequence derives from a person aged 18 to 70 in good health.

In DNA, the CDR3 is TGTGCCAGCATTTCCCACGGCGAAGCTTTCTTT. It yields the protein CASISHGEAFF. This chain links TRBV6-5 with TRBJ1-1; no clear D. This CDR3 contains 11 residues. Germline loops: CDR1 MNHEY, CDR2 SVGAGI. V lost 7 bases and J 8 bases, leaving 11 bases between the germline ends.